This T cell receptor (beta chain) was found in a study of shared clonotypes between healthy human individuals. Data came from immunoSEQ multiplex PCR; TCRdb stores just in-frame clones and leaves some out. The table lists some 2.4 million clones, 93% of them singletons, with 0.36% in the top ten. Looked up from germline, CDR1 is SGHRS and CDR2 is YFSETQ. The CDR3 has 13 residues. V lost 4 bases to trimming and J lost 0 bases; unmatched junction nucleotides: 0. For this clone: Its antigen remains unknown.

Whole-study results and caveats: The generation probabilities recorded for non-shared clonotypes fell below those of clonotypes shared by all four donors.

Donation came from healthy HIV-negative adults that had no recent acute infections or vaccinations. CD45RA+ naive and CD45RA-negative memory subsets were separated from CD4+ cells. Sequencing was performed on naive CD4+ T cells from PBMCs. Noted subset: CD45RA+ positively selected. The clonotype originates from a man between 18 and 35 years old in good health. Some clones in this sample may be carry-over from other donors' samples. The V gene is TRBV5-1, the J gene TRBJ2-7; 8 bases are shared with TRBD2. The CDR3 DNA reads TGCGCCAGCAGCGGGACTAGCTCCTACGAGCAGTACTTC. Translated, it gives CASSGTSSYEQYF.